Below, one TCR beta chain is given with its context. No cognate antigen has been identified for it. Within one base of it there is no much larger clone, and no base qualities were kept. Repertoires were sampled repeatedly over the course of chemoradiotherapy, so clonal expansion could be followed in the tumor microenvironment. These data come from a study of chemoradiotherapy in HPV16-positive cancers (dated by TCRdb to 2021 to 2024). For context, the study as a whole: Candidate HPV-specific T-cell clones and common TCR motifs were defined through functional T-cell assays on cells from a couple of HPV16-positive patients. Next, the candidate HPV-specific TCRs and motifs were followed in TCR repertoires from under 95 patients with HPV-related cancers. The study set out to ask whether T-cell immunity against the HPV oncoproteins E6 and E7 changes over the course of chemoradiotherapy and whether that immunity affects survival.

The library was prepared using the immunoSEQ multiplex PCR assay. As stored in TCRdb, this immuneACCESS dataset retains in-frame rearrangements with V and J assigned. A fraction of the clones does not appear; measured against another copy, unresolved V genes explain less than half of the discrepancy, and the remainder lacks a known reason. Recorded for this sample are about 5,800 clones; 80% to 85% of them occurred a single time. The ten biggest clones cover 35% to 45% of the sample. Study-wide findings and limitations: In HPV16-positive patients, expansion of HPV-responsive T cells during chemoradiotherapy was found to be associated with improved recurrence-free survival. The functional definition of HPV-specific T cells came from only a couple of HPV16-positive patients, and the survival association was reported for HPV16-positive patients. Expansion of candidate HPV-specific clones and E7-related TCR motifs was observed in the tumor microenvironment during treatment, whereas no such expansion was observed for non-HPV-specific T cells.

Sample collection was performed from a patient who underwent chemoradiotherapy. This clonotype originated in a human donor with HPV-associated anogenital cancer.

This receptor has the CDR3 CASTSRGAQYF. The DNA sequence follows: TGTGCCAGCACCTCCCGGGGGGCCCAGTACTTC. This chain joins TRBV5-6 to TRBJ2-7; matching of 7 bases hints at TRBD2 as the D gene. V is shortened by 6 bases, J by 10 bases, and the region joining them spans 14 bases. From cysteine to phenylalanine, the CDR3 is 11 amino acids long. The CDR3 DNA has 33 bases and is translated from base 1. The germline V gene gives CDR1 as SGHDT and CDR2 as YYEEEE.